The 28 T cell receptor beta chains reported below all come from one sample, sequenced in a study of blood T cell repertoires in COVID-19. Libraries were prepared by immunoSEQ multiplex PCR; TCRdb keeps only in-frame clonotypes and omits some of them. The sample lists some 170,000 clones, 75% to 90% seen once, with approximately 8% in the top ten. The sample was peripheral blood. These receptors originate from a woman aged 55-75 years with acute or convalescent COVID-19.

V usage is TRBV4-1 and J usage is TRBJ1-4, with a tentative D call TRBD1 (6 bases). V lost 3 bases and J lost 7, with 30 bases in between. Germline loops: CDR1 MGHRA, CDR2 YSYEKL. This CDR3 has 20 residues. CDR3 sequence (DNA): TGCGCCAGCAGCCAGGGGGCAGGTGGATTGGGTCGGCTAATCTTTGAAAAACTGTTTTTT. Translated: CASSQGAGGLGRLIFEKLFF.

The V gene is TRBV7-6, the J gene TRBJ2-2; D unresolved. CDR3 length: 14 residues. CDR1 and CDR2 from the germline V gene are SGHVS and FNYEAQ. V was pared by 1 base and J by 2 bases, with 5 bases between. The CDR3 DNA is TGTGCCAGCAGCTTAGGACATAACACCGGGGAGCTGTTTTTT. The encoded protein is CASSLGHNTGELFF.

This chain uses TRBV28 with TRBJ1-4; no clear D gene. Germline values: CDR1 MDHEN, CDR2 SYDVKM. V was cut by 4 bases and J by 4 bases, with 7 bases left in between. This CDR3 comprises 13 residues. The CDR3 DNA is TGTGCCAGCAGTTCGCCCAGTAATGAAAAACTGTTTTTT. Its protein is CASSSPSNEKLFF.

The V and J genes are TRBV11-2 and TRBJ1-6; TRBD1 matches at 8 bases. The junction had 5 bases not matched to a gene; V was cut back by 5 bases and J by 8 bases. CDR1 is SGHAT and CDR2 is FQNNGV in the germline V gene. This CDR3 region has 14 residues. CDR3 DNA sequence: TGTGCCAGCAGCCGGACAGGGAACGATTCACCCCTCCACTTT. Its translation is CASSRTGNDSPLHF.

The CDR3 coding sequence is TGTGCCAGCAGTTACTCGCTAGCGGGAGCCTACAATGAGCAGTTCTTC. Residues: CASSYSLAGAYNEQFF. V usage is TRBV6-5 and J usage is TRBJ2-1; TRBD2 matches at 10 bases. There are 16 residues in the CDR3. Germline values: CDR1 MNHEY, CDR2 SVGAGI. V shed 0 bases and J 2 bases; nucleotides not matched to a gene: 1.

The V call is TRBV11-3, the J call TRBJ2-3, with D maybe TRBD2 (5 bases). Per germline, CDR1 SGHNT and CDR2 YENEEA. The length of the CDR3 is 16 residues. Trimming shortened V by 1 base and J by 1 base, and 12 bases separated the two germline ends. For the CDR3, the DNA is TGTGCCAGCAGCTTAGGAACGGGATTGGGCACAGATACGCAGTATTTT. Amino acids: CASSLGTGLGTDTQYF.

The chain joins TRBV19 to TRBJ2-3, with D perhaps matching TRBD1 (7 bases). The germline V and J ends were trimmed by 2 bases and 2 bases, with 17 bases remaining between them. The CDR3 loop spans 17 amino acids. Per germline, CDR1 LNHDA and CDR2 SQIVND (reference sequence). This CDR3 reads CASSIYRQGGFTDTQYF. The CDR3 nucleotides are TGTGCCAGTAGTATATACCGGCAGGGGGGCTTCACAGATACGCAGTATTTT.

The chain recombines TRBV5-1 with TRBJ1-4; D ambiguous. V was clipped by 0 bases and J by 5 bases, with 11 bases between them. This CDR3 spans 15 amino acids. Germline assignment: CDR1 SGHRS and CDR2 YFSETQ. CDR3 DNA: TGCGCCAGCAGCTTGGTCGGCGGAGGCAATGAAAAACTGTTTTTT. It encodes CASSLVGGGNEKLFF.

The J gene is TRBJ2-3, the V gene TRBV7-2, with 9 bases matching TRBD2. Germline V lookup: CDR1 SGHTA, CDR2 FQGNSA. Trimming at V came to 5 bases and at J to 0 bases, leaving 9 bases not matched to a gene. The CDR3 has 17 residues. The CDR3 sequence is CASSMLAGSLSTDTQYF. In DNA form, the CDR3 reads TGTGCCAGCAGCATGCTAGCGGGAAGCCTTAGCACAGATACGCAGTATTTT.

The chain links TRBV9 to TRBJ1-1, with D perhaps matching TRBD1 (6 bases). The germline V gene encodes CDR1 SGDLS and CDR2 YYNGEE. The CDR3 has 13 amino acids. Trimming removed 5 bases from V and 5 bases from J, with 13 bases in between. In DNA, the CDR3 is TGTGCCAGCAGTGAAACAGGGAGAACTGAAGCTTTCTTT. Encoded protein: CASSETGRTEAFF.

The DNA of the CDR3 is TGCGCCAGCAGCTTGGCCGGTCAGGGCGTCTATGGCTACACCTTC. Translated: CASSLAGQGVYGYTF. The chain couples TRBV5-1 to TRBJ1-2, with D possibly being TRBD1 (5 bases). This CDR3 has 15 residues. The germline V gene encodes CDR1 SGHRS and CDR2 YFSETQ. Trimming left V 0 bases short and J 4 bases short, with 13 bases between. Full variable domain (remainder filled in from reference TRBV5-1 and TRBJ1-2): KAGVTQTPRYLIKTRGQQVTLSCSPISGHRSVSWYQQTPGQGLQFLFEYFSETQRNKGNFPGRFSGRQFSNSRSEMNVSTLELGDSALYLCASSLAGQGVYGYTFGSGTRLTVV.

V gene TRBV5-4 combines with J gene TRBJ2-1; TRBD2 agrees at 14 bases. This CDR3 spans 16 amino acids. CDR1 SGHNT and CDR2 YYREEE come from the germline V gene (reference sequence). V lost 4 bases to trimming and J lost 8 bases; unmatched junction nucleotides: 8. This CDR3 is CASSGGTSGSSHEQFF. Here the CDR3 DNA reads TGTGCCAGCAGCGGAGGGACTAGCGGGAGTAGCCATGAGCAGTTCTTC.

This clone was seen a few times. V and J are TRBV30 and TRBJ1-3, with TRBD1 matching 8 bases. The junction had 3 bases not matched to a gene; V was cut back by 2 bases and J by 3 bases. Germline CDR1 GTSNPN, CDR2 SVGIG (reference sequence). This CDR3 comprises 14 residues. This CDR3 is CAWSQGARGNTIYF. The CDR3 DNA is TGTGCCTGGAGTCAGGGGGCGCGTGGAAACACCATATATTTT.

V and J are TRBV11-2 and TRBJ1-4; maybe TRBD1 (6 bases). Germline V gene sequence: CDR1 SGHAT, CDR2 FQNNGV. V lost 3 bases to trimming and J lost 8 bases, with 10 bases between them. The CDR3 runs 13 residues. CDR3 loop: CASSLIQGEKLFF. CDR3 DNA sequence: TGTGCCAGCAGCTTGATACAGGGAGAAAAACTGTTTTTT.

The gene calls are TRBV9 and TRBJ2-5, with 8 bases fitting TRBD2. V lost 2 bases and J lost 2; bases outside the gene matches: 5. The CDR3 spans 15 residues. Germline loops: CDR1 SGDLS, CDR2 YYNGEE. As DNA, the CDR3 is TGTGCCAGCAGCGTCGCAACGGGAGGGCAAGAGACCCAGTACTTC. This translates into CASSVATGGQETQYF.

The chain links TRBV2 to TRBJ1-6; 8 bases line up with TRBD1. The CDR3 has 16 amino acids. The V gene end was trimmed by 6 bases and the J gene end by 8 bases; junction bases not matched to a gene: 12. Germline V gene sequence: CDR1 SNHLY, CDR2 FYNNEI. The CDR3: CASSHRDRRDYSPLHF. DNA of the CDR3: TGTGCCAGCAGCCATAGGGACAGGCGGGACTATTCACCCCTCCACTTT.

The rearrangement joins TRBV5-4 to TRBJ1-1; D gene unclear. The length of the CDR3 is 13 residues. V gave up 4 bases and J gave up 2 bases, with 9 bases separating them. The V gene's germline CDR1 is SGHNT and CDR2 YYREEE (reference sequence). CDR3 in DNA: TGTGCCAGCAGCCCTGAGGTAAACACTGAAGCTTTCTTT. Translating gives CASSPEVNTEAFF.

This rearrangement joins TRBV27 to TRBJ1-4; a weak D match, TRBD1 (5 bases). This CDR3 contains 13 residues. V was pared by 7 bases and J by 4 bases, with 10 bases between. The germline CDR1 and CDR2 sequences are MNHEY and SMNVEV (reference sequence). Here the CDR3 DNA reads TGTGCCAGCAAACCGGGACTTAATGAAAAACTGTTTTTT. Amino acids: CASKPGLNEKLFF. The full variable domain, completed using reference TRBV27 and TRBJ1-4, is EAQVTQNPRYLITVTGKKLTVTCSQNMNHEYMSWYRQDPGLGLRQIYYSMNVEVTDKGDVPEGYKVSRKEKRNFPLILESPSPNQTSLYFCASKPGLNEKLFFGSGTQLSVL.

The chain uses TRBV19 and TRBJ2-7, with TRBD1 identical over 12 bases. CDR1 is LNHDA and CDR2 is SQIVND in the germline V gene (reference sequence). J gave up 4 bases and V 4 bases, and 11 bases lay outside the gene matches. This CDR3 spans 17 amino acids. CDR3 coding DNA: TGTGCCAGTAGTAAGGGACAGGGGGCCCTTTATTCTTACGAGCAGTACTTC. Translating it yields CASSKGQGALYSYEQYF.

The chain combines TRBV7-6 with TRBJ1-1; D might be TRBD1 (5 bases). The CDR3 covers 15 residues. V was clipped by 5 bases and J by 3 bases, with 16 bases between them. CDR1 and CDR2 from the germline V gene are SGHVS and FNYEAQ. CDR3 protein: CASSLSPGGDTEAFF. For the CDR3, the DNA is TGTGCCAGCAGCCTATCGCCTGGAGGGGACACTGAAGCTTTCTTT. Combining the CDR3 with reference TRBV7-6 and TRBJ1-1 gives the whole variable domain GAGVSQSPRYKVTKRGQDVALRCDPISGHVSLYWYRQALGQGPEFLTYFNYEAQQDKSGLPNDRFSAERPEGSISTLTIQRTEQRDSAMYRCASSLSPGGDTEAFFGQGTRLTVV.

The DNA of the CDR3 is TGTGCCAGCAGCTTAGAGGCTAGCTTCTACAATGAGCAGTTCTTC. This gives the protein CASSLEASFYNEQFF. The chain carries TRBV7-6 and TRBJ2-1, with D possibly TRBD2 on 5 matching bases. Germline-derived CDR1 and CDR2 are SGHVS and FNYEAQ. The length of the CDR3 is 15 residues. The V end lost 1 base, the J end lost 3 bases, and 10 bases lay between the germline ends.

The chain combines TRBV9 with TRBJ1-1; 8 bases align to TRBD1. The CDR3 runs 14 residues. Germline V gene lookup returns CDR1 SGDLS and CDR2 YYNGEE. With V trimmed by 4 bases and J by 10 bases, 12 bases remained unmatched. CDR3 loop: CASSQTTGARRAFF. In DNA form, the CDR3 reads TGTGCCAGCAGCCAGACGACAGGGGCCAGGAGAGCTTTCTTT.

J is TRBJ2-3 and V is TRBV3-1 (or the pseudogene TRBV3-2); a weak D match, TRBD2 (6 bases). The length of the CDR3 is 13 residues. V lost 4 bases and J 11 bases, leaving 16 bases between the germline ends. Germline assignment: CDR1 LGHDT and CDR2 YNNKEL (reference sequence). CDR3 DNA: TGTGCCAGCAGCCTTACCCTAGCGAAAGGGCAGTATTTT. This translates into CASSLTLAKGQYF.

The CDR3: CASSVGSGVNQPQHF. The DNA for the CDR3 is TGTGCCAGCAGCGTAGGTTCAGGGGTGAATCAGCCCCAGCATTTT. The gene calls are TRBV9 and TRBJ1-5, with a weak D call TRBD1 (6 bases). Germline V gene sequence: CDR1 SGDLS, CDR2 YYNGEE. Trimming removed 0 bases at V and 4 bases at J, with 11 bases between. The CDR3 is 15 residues long.

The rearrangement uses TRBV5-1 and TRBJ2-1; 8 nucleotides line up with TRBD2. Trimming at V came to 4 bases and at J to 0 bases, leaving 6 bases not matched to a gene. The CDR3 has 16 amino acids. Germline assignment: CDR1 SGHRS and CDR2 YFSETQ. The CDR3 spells CASSPSSGTSYNEQFF. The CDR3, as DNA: TGCGCCAGCAGCCCTAGTAGCGGGACCTCCTACAATGAGCAGTTCTTC. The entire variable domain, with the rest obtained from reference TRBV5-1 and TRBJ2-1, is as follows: KAGVTQTPRYLIKTRGQQVTLSCSPISGHRSVSWYQQTPGQGLQFLFEYFSETQRNKGNFPGRFSGRQFSNSRSEMNVSTLELGDSALYLCASSPSSGTSYNEQFFGPGTRLTVL.

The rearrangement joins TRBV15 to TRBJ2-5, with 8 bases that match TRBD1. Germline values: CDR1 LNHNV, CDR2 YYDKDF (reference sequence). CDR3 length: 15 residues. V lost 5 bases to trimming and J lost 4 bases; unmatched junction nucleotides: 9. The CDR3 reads CATSGGQGSGETQYF. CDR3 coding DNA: TGTGCCACCAGCGGAGGACAGGGCAGTGGAGAGACCCAGTACTTC.

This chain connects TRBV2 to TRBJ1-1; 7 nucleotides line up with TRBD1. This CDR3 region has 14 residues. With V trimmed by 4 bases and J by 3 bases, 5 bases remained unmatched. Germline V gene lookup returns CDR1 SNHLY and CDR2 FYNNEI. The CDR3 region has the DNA TGTGCCAGCAGTGGGGTCAGGGGGGACACTGAAGCTTTCTTT. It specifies CASSGVRGDTEAFF.

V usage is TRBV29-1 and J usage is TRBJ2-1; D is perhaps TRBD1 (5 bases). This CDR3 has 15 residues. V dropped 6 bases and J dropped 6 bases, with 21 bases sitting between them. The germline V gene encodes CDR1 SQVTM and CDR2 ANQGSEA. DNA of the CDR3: TGCAGCGTGGCGTTGAGTCCCCAGGGTGCCAATGAGCAGTTCTTC. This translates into CSVALSPQGANEQFF.